Below are 9 T cell receptor beta chains sequenced from a single sample in a study of Graves' ophthalmopathy and Graves' hyperthyroidism. Amplified material comprised TCR beta CDR3 regions derived from RNA transcripts. First-round RT-PCR employed HTBI primers, with a second-round multiplex PCR after it. A single record per CDR3 protein comes from TCRdb applying MiXCR to the multiplex PCR reads. The data show about 400,000 distinct CDR3 sequences, with roughly 18% seen just once and 1.6% held by the top ten. Sequencing was done on a sample of peripheral blood. These receptors were taken from a woman between 18 and 29 years old with Graves' ophthalmopathy.

The chain links TRBV7-2 to TRBJ1-2; D unresolved. Germline assignment: CDR1 SGHTA and CDR2 FQGNSA. V lost 3 bases and J lost 8, with 10 bases in between. The CDR3 sequence is 12 residues long. The CDR3 bases are TGTGCCAGCAGCTTGGAAGCAGCCGGCTACACCTTC. Translated, it gives CASSLEAAGYTF.

This clonotype was detected many times. The chain carries TRBV28 and TRBJ2-7; 9 bases are a match to TRBD1. From germline, CDR1 is MDHEN and CDR2 SYDVKM. The CDR3 covers 15 residues. Trimming cost V 5 bases and J 2 bases; bases outside gene matches: 7. Here the CDR3 DNA reads TGTGCCAGCAGTCCGGGACAGGGCGATACCTACGAGCAGTACTTC. It yields the protein CASSPGQGDTYEQYF. Full variable domain (missing parts from reference TRBV28 and TRBJ2-7): DVKVTQSSRYLVKRTGEKVFLECVQDMDHENMFWYRQDPGLGLRLIYFSYDVKMKEKGDIPEGYSVSREKKERFSLILESASTNQTSMYLCASSPGQGDTYEQYFGPGTRLTVT.

This clonotype was counted ten times or more. The V gene is TRBV6-2 or TRBV6-3, the J gene TRBJ1-6; D uncertain. The ends were cut back, 10 bases at V and 2 bases at J, with 15 bases in the middle. This CDR3 has 15 residues. The germline V gene has CDR1 MNHEY and CDR2 SVGEGT. CDR3 sequence: CATLDRITYNSPLHF. The CDR3 DNA is TGTGCCACCCTTGACCGGATTACCTATAATTCACCCCTCCACTTT.

Ten or more counts support this clonotype. The chain has TRBV6-1 and TRBJ2-2; D unclear. The CDR3 extends over 13 amino acids. CDR1 MNHNS and CDR2 SASEGT come from the germline V gene. V lost 0 bases and J lost 6, with 5 bases in between. The CDR3 sequence: CASSEADPGELFF. The CDR3 DNA is TGTGCCAGCAGTGAAGCCGATCCCGGGGAGCTGTTTTTT.

This clonotype was recorded many times. The chain couples TRBV28 to TRBJ2-7; D call uncertain. This CDR3 is 14 amino acids long. V lost 5 bases to trimming and J lost 2 bases, with 13 bases between them. The germline CDR1 and CDR2 sequences are MDHEN and SYDVKM. CDR3 protein: CASSPPGGTYEQYF. The CDR3 DNA is TGTGCCAGCAGTCCCCCCGGCGGAACCTACGAGCAGTACTTC.

In this sample, this clonotype turned up many times. The chain links TRBV7-2 to TRBJ2-5; D gene uncertain. The CDR3 spans 12 residues. Germline CDR1 and CDR2: SGHTA and FQGNSA. Trimming pared 1 base from V and 3 bases from J, leaving 3 bases between. CDR3 protein: CASSLGEETQYF. CDR3 coding DNA: TGTGCCAGCAGCTTAGGGGAAGAGACCCAGTACTTC. The complete variable domain, with remaining parts taken from reference TRBV7-2 and TRBJ2-5, reads GAGVSQSPSNKVTEKGKDVELRCDPISGHTALYWYRQSLGQGLEFLIYFQGNSAPDKSGLPSDRFSAERTGGSVSTLTIQRTQQEDSAVYLCASSLGEETQYFGPGTRLLVL.

This clonotype was detected many times. V and J are TRBV7-6 and TRBJ2-7, with D tentatively TRBD2 (7 bases). Germline values: CDR1 SGHVS, CDR2 FNYEAQ. This CDR3 spans 15 amino acids. V lost 1 base to trimming and J lost 5 bases, with 15 bases between them. This CDR3 reads CASSLGGGDMDEQYF. In DNA, the CDR3 is TGTGCCAGCAGCTTAGGAGGGGGGGATATGGACGAGCAGTACTTC.

This clonotype has a count of ten or more. This sequence joins TRBV20-1 and TRBJ1-2; D not certain. This CDR3 has 14 amino acids. The V gene's germline CDR1 is DFQATT and CDR2 SNEGSKA (reference sequence). Trimming removed 6 bases from V and 2 bases from J, with 16 bases in between. The CDR3 loop reads CSALRGNPNYGYTF. The CDR3 region has the DNA TGCAGTGCCCTCCGGGGTAACCCAAACTATGGCTACACCTTC.

The sample holds a few counts of this clonotype. V and J are TRBV7-2 and TRBJ1-1; TRBD1 matches at 8 bases. This CDR3 contains 15 residues. V lost 5 bases and J lost 5; bases outside the gene matches: 10. CDR1 and CDR2 from the germline V gene are SGHTA and FQGNSA. This chain's CDR3 is CASSPNRGKLTEAFF. The DNA of the CDR3 is TGTGCCAGCAGCCCAAACAGGGGGAAGTTGACTGAAGCTTTCTTT. The complete variable domain, with remaining parts taken from reference TRBV7-2 and TRBJ1-1, reads GAGVSQSPSNKVTEKGKDVELRCDPISGHTALYWYRQSLGQGLEFLIYFQGNSAPDKSGLPSDRFSAERTGGSVSTLTIQRTQQEDSAVYLCASSPNRGKLTEAFFGQGTRLTVV.